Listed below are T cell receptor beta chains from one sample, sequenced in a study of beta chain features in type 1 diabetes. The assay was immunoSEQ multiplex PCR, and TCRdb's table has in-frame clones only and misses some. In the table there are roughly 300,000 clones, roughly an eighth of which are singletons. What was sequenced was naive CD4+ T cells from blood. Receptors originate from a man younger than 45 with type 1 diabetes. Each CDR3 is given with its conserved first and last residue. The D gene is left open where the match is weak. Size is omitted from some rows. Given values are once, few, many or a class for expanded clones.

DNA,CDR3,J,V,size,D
TGTGCCAGCAGTGTCAATCCGGGACAGGGGGTTGGCTACACCTTC,CASSVNPGQGVGYTF,TRBJ1-2,TRBV28,-,TRBD1
TGTGCCAGCAGCCGTGCTAGCGGGAGTGCAGATACGCAGTATTTT,CASSRASGSADTQYF,TRBJ2-3,TRBV6-6,few,TRBD2
TGTGCCAGCAGCGCCCGACTAGCGGGGACTGTCAATGAGCAGTTCTTC,CASSARLAGTVNEQFF,TRBJ2-1,TRBV9,few,TRBD2
TGTGCCAGCACCCCAAGGAGTACTCTCATCTACGAGCAGTACTTC,CASTPRSTLIYEQYF,TRBJ2-7,TRBV6-5,-,-
TGTGCCAGCAGTTTACAGGGAATGAACACTGAAGCTTTCTTT,CASSLQGMNTEAFF,TRBJ1-1,TRBV28,few,-
TGTGCCAGCAGCCCTTCGGGACAGGGCAACTACGAGCAGTACTTC,CASSPSGQGNYEQYF,TRBJ2-7,TRBV4-2,few,TRBD1
TGCAGTGCACCTATTGGAAACACCATATATTTT,CSAPIGNTIYF,TRBJ1-3,TRBV20-1,few,-
TGTGCCAGCAGCGTCGCGGGGGGCTCAAGCTCTGGGGCCAACGTCCTGACTTTC,CASSVAGGSSSGANVLTF,TRBJ2-6,TRBV9,-,TRBD2
TGTGCCAGCAGCCCGGGGGGGGCCAACGTCCTGACTTTC,CASSPGGANVLTF,TRBJ2-6,TRBV7-3,once,-
TGCAGTGCCGAGGGTGAGCCCCAGCATTTT,CSAEGEPQHF,TRBJ1-5,TRBV20-1,few,-
TGTGCCAGCTCACCCTGGGACAGGGGACCCTACGAGCAGTACTTC,CASSPWDRGPYEQYF,TRBJ2-7,TRBV18,few,TRBD1
TGTGCCACCAGCAGAGTATACCGGGGTCAGCCCCAGCATTTT,CATSRVYRGQPQHF,TRBJ1-5,TRBV15,few,-
TGTGCCAGCAGCTTAGTGGGGGCGCGTGGCTACACCTTC,CASSLVGARGYTF,TRBJ1-2,TRBV7-2,few,-
TGCGCCAGCAGCTTGGGAGTCAATCAGCCCCAGCATTTT,CASSLGVNQPQHF,TRBJ1-5,TRBV5-1,few,-
TGTGCCAGCAGTTATCAGGCCGTAGTGGAGACCCAGTACTTC,CASSYQAVVETQYF,TRBJ2-5,TRBV6-5,-,-
TGTGCCAGCAGCTTACTCGGGGGGCCCTTTACCTACAATGAGCAGTTCTTC,CASSLLGGPFTYNEQFF,TRBJ2-1,TRBV7-3,-,-